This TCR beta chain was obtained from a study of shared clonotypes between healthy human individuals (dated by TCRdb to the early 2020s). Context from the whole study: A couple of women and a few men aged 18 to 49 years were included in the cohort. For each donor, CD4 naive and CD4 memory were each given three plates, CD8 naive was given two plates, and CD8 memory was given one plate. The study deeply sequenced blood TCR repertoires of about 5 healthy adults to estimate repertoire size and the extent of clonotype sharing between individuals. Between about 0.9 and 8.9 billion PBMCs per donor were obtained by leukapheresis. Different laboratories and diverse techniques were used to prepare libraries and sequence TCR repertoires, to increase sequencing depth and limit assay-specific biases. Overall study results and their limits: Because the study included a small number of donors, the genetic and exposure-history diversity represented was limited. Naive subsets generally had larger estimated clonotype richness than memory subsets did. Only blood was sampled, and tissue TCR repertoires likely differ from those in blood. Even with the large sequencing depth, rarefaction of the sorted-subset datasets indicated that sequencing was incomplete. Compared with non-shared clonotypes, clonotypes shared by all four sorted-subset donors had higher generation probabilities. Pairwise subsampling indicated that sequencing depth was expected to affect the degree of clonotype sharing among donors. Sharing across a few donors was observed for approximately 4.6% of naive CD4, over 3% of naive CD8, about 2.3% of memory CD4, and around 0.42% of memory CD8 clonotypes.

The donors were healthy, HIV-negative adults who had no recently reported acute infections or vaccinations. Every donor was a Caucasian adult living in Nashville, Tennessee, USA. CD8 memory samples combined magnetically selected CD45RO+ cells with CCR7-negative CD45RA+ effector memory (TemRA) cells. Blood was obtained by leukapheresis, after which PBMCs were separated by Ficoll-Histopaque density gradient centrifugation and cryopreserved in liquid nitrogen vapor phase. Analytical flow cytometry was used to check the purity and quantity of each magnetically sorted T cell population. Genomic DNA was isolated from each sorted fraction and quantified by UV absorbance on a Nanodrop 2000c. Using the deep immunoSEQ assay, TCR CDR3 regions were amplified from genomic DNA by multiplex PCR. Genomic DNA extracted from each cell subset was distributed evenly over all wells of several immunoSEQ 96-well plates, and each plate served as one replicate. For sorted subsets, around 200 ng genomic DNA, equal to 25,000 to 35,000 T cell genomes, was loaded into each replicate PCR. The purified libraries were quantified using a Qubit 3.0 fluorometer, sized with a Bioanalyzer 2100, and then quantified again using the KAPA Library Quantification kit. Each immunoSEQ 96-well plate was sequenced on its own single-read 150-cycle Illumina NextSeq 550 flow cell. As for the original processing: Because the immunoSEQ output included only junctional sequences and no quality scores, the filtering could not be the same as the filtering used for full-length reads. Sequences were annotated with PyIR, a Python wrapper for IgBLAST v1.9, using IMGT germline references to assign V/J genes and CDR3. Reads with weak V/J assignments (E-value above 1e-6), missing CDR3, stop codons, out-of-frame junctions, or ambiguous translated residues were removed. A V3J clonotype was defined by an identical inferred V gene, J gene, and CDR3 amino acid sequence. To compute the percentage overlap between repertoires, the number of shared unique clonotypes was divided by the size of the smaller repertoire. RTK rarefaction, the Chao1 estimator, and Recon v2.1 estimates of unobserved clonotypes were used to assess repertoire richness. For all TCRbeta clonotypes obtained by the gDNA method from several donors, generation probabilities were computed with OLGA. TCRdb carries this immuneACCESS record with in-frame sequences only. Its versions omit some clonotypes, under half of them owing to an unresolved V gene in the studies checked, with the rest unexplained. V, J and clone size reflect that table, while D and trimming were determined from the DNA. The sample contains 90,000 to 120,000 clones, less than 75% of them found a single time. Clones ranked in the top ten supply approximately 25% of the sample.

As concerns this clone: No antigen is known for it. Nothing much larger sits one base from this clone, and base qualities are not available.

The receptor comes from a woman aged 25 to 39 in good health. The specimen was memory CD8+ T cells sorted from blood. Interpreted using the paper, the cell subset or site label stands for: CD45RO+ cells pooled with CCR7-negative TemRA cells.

In nucleotides, the sequence is TGTGCCACCAGCCCCCCCGGGACTGGGGGTTTCAATGAGCAGTTCTTC. This translates into CATSPPGTGGFNEQFF. This receptor chain uses TRBV15 and TRBJ2-1; a weak D assignment points to TRBD2 (6 bases agree). Including the terminal cysteine and phenylalanine, the CDR3 comprises 16 residues. CDR3 DNA is the only sequence kept; it has 48 bases, read in frame from the first base. Deletion took 5 bases off V and 6 bases off J, with a span of 20 bases between the germline ends. CDR1 is given as LNHNV and CDR2 as YYDKDF, both from the germline V gene (reference sequence).